This T cell receptor beta chain was sequenced in a study of blood T cells in healthy people across ages. Study-level points and caveats: The long-lived group displayed more naive CD4+ cells, plus higher diversity, than the aged donors did. The unsorted PBMCs prevented any conclusive comparison of naive versus antigen-experienced cells.

CDR1 SGHRS and CDR2 YFSETQ come from the germline V gene. This CDR3 region has 15 residues. Trimming took 4 bases from V and 6 from J; bases not matched to a gene: 3. Isolation yielded PBMCs, at least 6 million per sample, in every case. PCR was performed a second time for about 7 to 12 cycles using a sample-barcoded 5' primer and a J-beta primer mix. TCRdb itself ran the 5' RACE reads through MiXCR, one entry per CDR3 protein. The repertoire has around 1,600,000 distinct CDR3 sequences, approximately 39% of them found once; the top ten carry roughly 3.7%. About this clonotype: The antigen is undetermined.

The sequenced material came from blood. The receptor's source is a woman aged 18 to 35 in good health. The chain is built from TRBV5-1 and TRBJ2-2; 13 bases are a match to TRBD2. The CDR3 coding sequence is TGCGCCAGCAGCCCGGGACTAGCGGGGTCCGGGGAGCTGTTTTTT. It translates to CASSPGLAGSGELFF.